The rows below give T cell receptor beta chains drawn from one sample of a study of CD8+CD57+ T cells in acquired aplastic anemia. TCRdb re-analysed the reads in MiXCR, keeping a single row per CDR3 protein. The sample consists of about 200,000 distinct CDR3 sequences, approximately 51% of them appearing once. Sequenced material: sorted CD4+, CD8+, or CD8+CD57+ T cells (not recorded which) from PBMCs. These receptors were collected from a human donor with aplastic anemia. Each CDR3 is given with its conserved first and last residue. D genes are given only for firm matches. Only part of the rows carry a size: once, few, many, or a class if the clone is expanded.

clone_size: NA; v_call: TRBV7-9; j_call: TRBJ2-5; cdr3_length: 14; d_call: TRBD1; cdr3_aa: CATTGQGLSETQYF; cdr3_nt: TGTGCTACTACGGGACAGGGTTTGTCAGAGACCCAGTACTTC
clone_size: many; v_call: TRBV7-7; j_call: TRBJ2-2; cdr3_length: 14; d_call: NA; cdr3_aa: CASSPSGGSGELFF; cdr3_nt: TGTGCTAGCAGCCCCTCCGGAGGGTCCGGGGAGCTGTTTTTT
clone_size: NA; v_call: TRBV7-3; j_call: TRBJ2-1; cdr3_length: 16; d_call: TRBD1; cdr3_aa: CASSLKYRGRINEQFF; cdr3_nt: TGTGCCAGCAGCTTGAAATACAGGGGGCGGATAAATGAGCAGTTCTTC
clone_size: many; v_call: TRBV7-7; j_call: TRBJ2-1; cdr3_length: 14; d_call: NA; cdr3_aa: CASSSGPDSNEQFF; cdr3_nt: TGTGCTAGCAGCTCCGGGCCCGACAGCAATGAGCAGTTCTTC
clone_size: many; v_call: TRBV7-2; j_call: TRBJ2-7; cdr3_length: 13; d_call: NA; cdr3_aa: CASSYQEGYEQYF; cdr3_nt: TGTGCCAGCAGCTATCAGGAGGGATACGAGCAGTACTTC
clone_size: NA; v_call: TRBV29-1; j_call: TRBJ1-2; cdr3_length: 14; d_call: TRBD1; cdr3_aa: CSVDGTGNSYGYTF; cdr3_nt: TGCAGCGTTGATGGGACAGGGAACAGCTATGGCTACACCTTC
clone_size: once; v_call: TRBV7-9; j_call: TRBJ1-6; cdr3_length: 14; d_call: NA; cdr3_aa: CASSFRGLKSPLHF; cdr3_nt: TGTGCCAGCAGCTTTCGGGGATTAAAATCACCCCTCCACTTT
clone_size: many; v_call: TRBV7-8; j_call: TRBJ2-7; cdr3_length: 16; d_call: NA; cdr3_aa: CASSLGAVGPSYEQYF; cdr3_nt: TGTGCCAGCAGCTTAGGTGCGGTCGGCCCCTCCTACGAGCAGTACTTC
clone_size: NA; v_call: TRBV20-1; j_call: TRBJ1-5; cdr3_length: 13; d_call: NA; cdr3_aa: CSTIKGDNQPQHF; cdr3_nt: TGCAGTACTATTAAGGGGGACAATCAGCCCCAGCATTTT
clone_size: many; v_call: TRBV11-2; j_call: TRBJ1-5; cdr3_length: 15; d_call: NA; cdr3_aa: CASSLDRGGGQPQHF; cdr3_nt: TGTGCCAGCAGCTTAGACCGGGGGGGTGGCCAGCCCCAGCATTTT
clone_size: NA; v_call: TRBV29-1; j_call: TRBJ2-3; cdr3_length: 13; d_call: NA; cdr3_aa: CSVDRGSTDTQYF; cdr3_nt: TGCAGCGTGGACAGAGGCTCCACAGATACGCAGTATTTT
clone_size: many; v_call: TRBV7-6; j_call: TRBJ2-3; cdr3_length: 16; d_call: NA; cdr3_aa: CASSLVGGLSTDTQYF; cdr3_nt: TGTGCCAGCAGCTTAGTTGGGGGCCTCAGCACAGATACGCAGTATTTT
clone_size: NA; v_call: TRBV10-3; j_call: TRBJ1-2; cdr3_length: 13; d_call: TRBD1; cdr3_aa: CATAGTGDYGYTF; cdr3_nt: TGTGCCACCGCCGGGACAGGGGACTATGGCTACACCTTC
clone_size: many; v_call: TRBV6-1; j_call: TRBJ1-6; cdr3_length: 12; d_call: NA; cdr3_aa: CASSRLPSPLHF; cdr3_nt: TGTGCCAGCAGTCGCTTACCTTCACCCCTCCACTTT
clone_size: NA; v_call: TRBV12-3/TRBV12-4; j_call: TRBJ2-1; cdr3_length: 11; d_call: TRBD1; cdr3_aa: CASSQGVEQFF; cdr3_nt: TGTGCCAGCAGTCAGGGGGTTGAGCAGTTCTTC
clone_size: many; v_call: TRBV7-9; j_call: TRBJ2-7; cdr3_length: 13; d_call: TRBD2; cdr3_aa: CASSRRERYEQYF; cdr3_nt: TGTGCCAGCAGTAGGCGGGAGCGGTACGAGCAGTACTTC
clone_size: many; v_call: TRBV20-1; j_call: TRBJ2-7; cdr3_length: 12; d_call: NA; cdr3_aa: CSVQGAAYEQYF; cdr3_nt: TGCAGTGTGCAAGGGGCGGCCTACGAGCAGTACTTC
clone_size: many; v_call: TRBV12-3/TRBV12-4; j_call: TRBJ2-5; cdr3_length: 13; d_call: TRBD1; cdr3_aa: CASTPTGVETQYF; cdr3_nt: TGTGCCAGCACCCCGACAGGGGTCGAGACCCAGTACTTC
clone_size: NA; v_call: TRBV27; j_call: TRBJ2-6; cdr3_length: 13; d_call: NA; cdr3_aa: CASSLTGANVLTF; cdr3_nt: TGTGCCAGCAGTTTAACTGGGGCCAACGTCCTGACTTTC
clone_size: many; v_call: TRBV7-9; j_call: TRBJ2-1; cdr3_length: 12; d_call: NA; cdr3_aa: CASTIGGSALHF; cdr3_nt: TGTGCCAGCACCATAGGTGGGTCAGCGCTCCATTTC
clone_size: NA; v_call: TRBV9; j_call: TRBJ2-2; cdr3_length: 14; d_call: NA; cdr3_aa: CASSSRRDGGELFF; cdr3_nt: TGTGCCAGCAGCTCCAGGCGGGACGGCGGGGAGCTGTTTTTT
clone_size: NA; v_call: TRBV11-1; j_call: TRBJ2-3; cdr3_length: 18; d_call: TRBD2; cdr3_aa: CASSPRGLAGGPLDTQYF; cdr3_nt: TGTGCCAGCAGCCCGAGGGGTCTAGCGGGGGGGCCGTTAGATACGCAGTATTTT
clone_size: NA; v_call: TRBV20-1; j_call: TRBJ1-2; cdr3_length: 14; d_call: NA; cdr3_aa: CSLRGVGRNYGYTF; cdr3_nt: TGCAGCCTCAGAGGGGTGGGGCGCAACTATGGCTACACCTTC
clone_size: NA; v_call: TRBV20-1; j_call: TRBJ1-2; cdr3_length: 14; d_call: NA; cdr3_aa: CSASPQGISDGYTF; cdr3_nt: TGCAGTGCTAGTCCCCAGGGAATTTCCGATGGCTACACCTTC
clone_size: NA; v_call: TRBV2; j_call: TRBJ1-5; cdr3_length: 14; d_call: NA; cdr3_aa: CASSESQGNQPQHF; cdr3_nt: TGTGCCAGCAGTGAATCTCAGGGAAATCAGCCCCAGCATTTT
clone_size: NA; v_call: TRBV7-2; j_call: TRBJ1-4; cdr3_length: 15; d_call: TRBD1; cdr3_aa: CASSLIGTGNEKLFF; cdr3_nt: TGTGCCAGCAGCTTGATCGGGACAGGGAATGAAAAACTGTTTTTT
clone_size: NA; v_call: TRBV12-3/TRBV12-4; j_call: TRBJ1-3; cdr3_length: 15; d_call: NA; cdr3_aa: CASIERGGAGTTIYF; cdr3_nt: TGTGCCAGCATTGAACGCGGGGGGGCGGGAACCACCATATATTTT
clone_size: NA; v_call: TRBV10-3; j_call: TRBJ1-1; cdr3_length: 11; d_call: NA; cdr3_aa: CATKDSTETFF; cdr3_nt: TGTGCCACCAAGGACAGCACTGAAACTTTCTTT
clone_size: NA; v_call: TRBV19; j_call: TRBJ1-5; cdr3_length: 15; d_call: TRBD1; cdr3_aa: CASSTGTVSNQPQHF; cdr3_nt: TGTGCCAGTAGTACAGGGACAGTTAGCAATCAGCCCCAGCATTTT
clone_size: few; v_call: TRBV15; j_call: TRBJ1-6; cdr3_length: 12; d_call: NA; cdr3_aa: CATSSQGGPLHF; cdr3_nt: TGTGCCACCAGCAGTCAAGGGGGACCCCTCCACTTT
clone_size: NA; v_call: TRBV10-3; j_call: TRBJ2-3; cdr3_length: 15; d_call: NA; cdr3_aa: CAISENTPYTDTQYF; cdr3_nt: TGTGCCATCAGTGAGAACACACCATACACAGATACGCAGTATTTT
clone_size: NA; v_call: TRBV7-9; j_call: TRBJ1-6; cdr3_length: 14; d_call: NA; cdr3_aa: CASSFSQTNSPLHF; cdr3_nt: TGTGCCAGCAGCTTTAGTCAGACAAATTCACCCCTCCACTTT
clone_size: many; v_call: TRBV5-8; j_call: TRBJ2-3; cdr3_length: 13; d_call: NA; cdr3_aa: CASSLQGTDTQYF; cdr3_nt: TGTGCCAGCAGCTTGCAGGGCACAGATACGCAGTATTTT
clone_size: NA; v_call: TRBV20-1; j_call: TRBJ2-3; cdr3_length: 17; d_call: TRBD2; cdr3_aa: CSARAYSGGQSTDTQYF; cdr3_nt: TGCAGTGCTAGAGCGTATAGCGGGGGGCAAAGCACAGATACGCAGTACTTT
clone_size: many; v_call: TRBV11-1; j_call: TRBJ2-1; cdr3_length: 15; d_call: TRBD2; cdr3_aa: CASSLQRGPNNEQFF; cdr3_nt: TGTGCCAGCAGCTTACAGCGGGGGCCGAACAATGAGCAGTTCTTC
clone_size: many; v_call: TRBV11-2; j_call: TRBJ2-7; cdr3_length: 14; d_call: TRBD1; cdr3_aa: CASSLGDRSHEQYF; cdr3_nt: TGTGCCAGCAGCTTAGGGGACAGGTCCCACGAGCAGTACTTC
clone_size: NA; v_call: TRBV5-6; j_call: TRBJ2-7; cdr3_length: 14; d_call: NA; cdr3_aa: CASKRAGDPYEQYF; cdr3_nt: TGTGCCAGCAAAAGGGCAGGGGACCCCTACGAGCAGTACTTC
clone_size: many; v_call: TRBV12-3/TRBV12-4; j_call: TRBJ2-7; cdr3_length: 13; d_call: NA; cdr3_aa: CASRPGSSYEQYF; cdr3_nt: TGTGCCAGCAGACCCGGGTCGTCCTACGAGCAGTACTTC
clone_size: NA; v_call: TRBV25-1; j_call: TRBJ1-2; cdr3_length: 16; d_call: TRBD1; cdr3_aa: CASSPSGDRGQEGYTF; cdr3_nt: TGTGCCAGTAGCCCCTCCGGGGACAGGGGGCAAGAAGGCTACACCTTC
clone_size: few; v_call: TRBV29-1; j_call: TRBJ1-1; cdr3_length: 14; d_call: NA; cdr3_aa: CSVEGGSGYTEAFF; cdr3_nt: TGCAGCGTTGAGGGGGGTTCTGGGTACACTGAAGCTTTCTTT
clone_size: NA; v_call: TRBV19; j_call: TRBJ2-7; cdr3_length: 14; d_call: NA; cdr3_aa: CASSKQGSFYEQYF; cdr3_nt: TGTGCCAGTAGTAAACAGGGATCTTTCTACGAGCAGTACTTC
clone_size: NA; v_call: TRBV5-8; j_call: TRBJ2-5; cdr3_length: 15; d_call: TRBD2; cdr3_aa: CASSFGLAVSETQYF; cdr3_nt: TGTGCCAGCAGCTTCGGACTAGCGGTATCAGAGACCCAGTACTTC
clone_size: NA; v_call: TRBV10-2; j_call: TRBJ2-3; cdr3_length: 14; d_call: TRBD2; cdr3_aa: CASSGGGVVDTQYF; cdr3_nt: TGCGCCAGCAGTGGCGGGGGGGTGGTAGATACGCAGTATTTT
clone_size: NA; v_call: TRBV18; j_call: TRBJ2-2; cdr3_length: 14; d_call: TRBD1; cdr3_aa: CASSPGQGSGELFF; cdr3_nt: TGTGCCAGCTCACCGGGACAGGGATCCGGGGAGCTGTTTTTT
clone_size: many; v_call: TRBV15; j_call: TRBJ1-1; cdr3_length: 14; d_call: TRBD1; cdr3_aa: CATSRVGQGREAFF; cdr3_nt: TGTGCCACCAGCAGAGTGGGACAGGGGAGGGAAGCTTTCTTT
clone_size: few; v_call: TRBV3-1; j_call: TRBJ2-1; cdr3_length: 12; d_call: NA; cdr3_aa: CASSRDNHEQFF; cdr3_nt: TGTGCCAGCAGCCGAGACAACCATGAGCAGTTCTTC
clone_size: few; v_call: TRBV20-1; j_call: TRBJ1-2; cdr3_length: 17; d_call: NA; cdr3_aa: CSARDSGGALRDYGYTF; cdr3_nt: TGCAGTGCTAGAGACTCGGGGGGGGCCCTGAGGGACTATGGCTACACCTTC